The 5 T cell receptor beta chains below were found in one sample sequenced in a study of patients and donors after allogeneic stem cell transplantation. Each CDR3 protein gets one entry after TCRdb re-called the RT-PCR reads with MiXCR. The data hold roughly 880,000 distinct CDR3 sequences, with about 20% observed a single time. Sequencing input: blood, either unsorted or a sorted T cell fraction (not recorded which). Source of these receptors: a human donor who was either an allogeneic HSCT recipient or a stem cell or donor lymphocyte infusion donor (not recorded which). It is not recorded whose cells these are; they may come from a transplant donor.

V is TRBV29-1 and J is TRBJ2-7, with D perhaps TRBD1 or TRBD2 (5 bases each). The germline CDR1 and CDR2 sequences are SQVTM and ANQGSEA. The CDR3 runs to 15 residues. The germline V and J ends were trimmed by 5 bases and 0 bases, with 17 bases remaining between them. CDR3 in DNA: TGCAGCGTTCCTGGGACGGCCGGTCACTCCTACGAGCAGTACTTC. Encoded protein: CSVPGTAGHSYEQYF.

The V and J genes are TRBV6-2 or TRBV6-3 and TRBJ2-7; 10 bases match TRBD2. Germline CDR1 reads MNHEY; CDR2 reads SVGEGT. CDR3 length: 16 amino acids. V lost 5 bases to trimming and J lost 2 bases; unmatched junction nucleotides: 9. CDR3 DNA sequence: TGTGCCAGCAGTACCCCGACTAGCGGGCTTCCCTACGAGCAGTACTTC. This gives the protein CASSTPTSGLPYEQYF.

The chain joins TRBV15 to TRBJ2-7; D tentatively reads TRBD1 or TRBD2 (5 bases each). With 1 base removed from V and 3 bases from J, the gap between germline ends came to 13 bases. The CDR3 runs to 15 residues. CDR1 LNHNV and CDR2 YYDKDF come from the germline V gene (reference sequence). CDR3: CATSRGGTANYEQYF. The DNA of the CDR3 is TGTGCCACCAGCAGAGGGGGGACGGCAAACTACGAGCAGTACTTC.

This clonotype was found a few times. The chain uses TRBV7-2 and TRBJ1-2; TRBD1 matches 10 bases. With 5 bases clipped from V and 1 base from J, the junction kept 7 bases outside the gene matches. The germline V gene encodes CDR1 SGHTA and CDR2 FQGNSA. This CDR3 is 16 amino acids long. In DNA form, the CDR3 reads TGTGCCAGCAGCCCCCGACAGGGGGCCATTAACTATGGCTACACCTTC. It yields the protein CASSPRQGAINYGYTF.

The genes are TRBV10-3 and TRBJ1-2, with 9 bases aligning to TRBD1. From germline, CDR1 is ENHRY and CDR2 SYGVKD. V was pared by 3 bases and J by 1 base, with 18 bases of the junction left unmatched. The CDR3 loop spans 20 amino acids. The CDR3 nucleotides read TGTGCCATCAGTGAAGGGAGAACAGGGGGCGAAAATAGCCGTAACTATGGCTACACCTTC. It translates to CAISEGRTGGENSRNYGYTF.